This passage covers 9 T cell receptor beta chains from one sample sequenced in a study of siplizumab effects on memory and regulatory T cells. Assay: immunoSEQ multiplex PCR; the TCRdb copy retains only in-frame clones and omits some. This table holds approximately 60,000 clones, 79% found once. What was sequenced was memory CD4+ T cells sorted from blood. These receptors were obtained from a human donor in good health.

This chain connects TRBV2 to TRBJ2-3; no clear D gene. CDR3 length: 12 residues. V shed 6 bases and J shed 2 bases, with 6 bases lying between them. The germline V gene encodes CDR1 SNHLY and CDR2 FYNNEI. Written as DNA, the CDR3 is TGTGCCAGCAGGGACGTCACAGATACGCAGTATTTT. This codes for CASRDVTDTQYF. The variable domain in full, with the rest retrieved from reference TRBV2 and TRBJ2-3, is EPEVTQTPSHQVTQMGQEVILRCVPISNHLYFYWYRQILGQKVEFLVSFYNNEISEKSEIFDDQFSVERPDGSNFTLKIRSTKLEDSAMYFCASRDVTDTQYFGPGTRLTVL.

This clone was seen at least ten times. The identical CDR3 is also encoded by other nucleotide sequences in the sample. This chain joins TRBV29-1 and TRBJ1-5; D perhaps matches TRBD1 (6 bases). This CDR3 is 13 amino acids long. Per the germline V gene, CDR1 is SQVTM and CDR2 is ANQGSEA. Trimming shortened V by 0 bases and J by 7 bases, and 10 bases separated the two germline ends. CDR3 bases: TGCAGCGTTGAAGAGGACAGATACCAGCCCCAGCATTTT. As protein: CSVEEDRYQPQHF.

This clone has just a few counts. The V gene is TRBV4-2, the J gene TRBJ1-4; no definite D call. The V gene's germline CDR1 is LGHNA and CDR2 YNFKEQ. The ends were cut back, 0 bases at V and 5 bases at J, with 10 bases in the middle. The length of the CDR3 is 15 residues. For the CDR3, the DNA is TGTGCCAGCAGCCAAGAGACGGTCCAAAATGAAAAACTGTTTTTT. Translation gives CASSQETVQNEKLFF.

The chain has TRBV7-6 and TRBJ2-7; 9 bases are a match to TRBD1. In germline, CDR1 is SGHVS, CDR2 FNYEAQ. The V gene end was trimmed by 4 bases and the J gene end by 3 bases; junction bases not matched to a gene: 7. The CDR3 is made up of 15 amino acids. The CDR3 loop reads CASSSGQGGGYEQYF. Written as DNA, the CDR3 is TGTGCCAGCAGCTCGGGACAGGGAGGGGGCTACGAGCAGTACTTC.

This chain links TRBV18 with TRBJ2-7; the match to TRBD1 covers 7 bases. After removal of 5 bases from V and 3 bases from J, the junction contained 4 bases not matched to a gene. CDR3 size: 13 residues. Germline values: CDR1 KGHSH, CDR2 LQKENI. Here the CDR3 reads CASSGGQNYEQYF. The DNA of the CDR3 is TGTGCCAGCTCAGGGGGACAGAACTACGAGCAGTACTTC.

This chain uses TRBV5-1 with TRBJ2-2, with TRBD2 matching over 10 bases. V lost 0 bases, J lost 4 bases, and 12 bases stayed unmatched. The CDR3 totals 19 residues. The germline V gene encodes CDR1 SGHRS and CDR2 YFSETQ. In DNA form, the CDR3 reads TGCGCCAGCAGCTTGGGCTCAGCGGGGGGGCGTCGGGTCACCGGGGAGCTGTTTTTT. It encodes CASSLGSAGGRRVTGELFF.

V usage is TRBV7-2 and J usage is TRBJ2-7, with D perhaps assigned TRBD1 or TRBD2 (6 bases each). The V gene's germline CDR1 is SGHTA and CDR2 FQGNSA. Trimming pared 1 base from V and 3 bases from J, leaving 13 bases between. The CDR3 sequence is 15 residues long. CDR3 region: CASSLDVGGLYEQYF. The CDR3 DNA reads as TGTGCCAGCAGCTTAGATGTGGGGGGCCTCTACGAGCAGTACTTC.

This clone was observed a few times. The V and J genes are TRBV28 and TRBJ2-5, with D maybe TRBD2 (5 bases). The CDR3 covers 15 residues. V was shortened by 2 bases and J by 3 bases, with 13 bases between the two germline ends. Germline CDR1 and CDR2: MDHEN and SYDVKM. CDR3 in amino acids: CASSLAGDEKETQYF. Written as DNA, the CDR3 is TGTGCCAGCAGTTTAGCCGGGGATGAGAAAGAGACCCAGTACTTC.

The chain combines TRBV28 with TRBJ1-2, with D hard to call. The V and J ends lost 4 bases and 4 bases respectively, with 16 bases between them. Germline V gene lookup returns CDR1 MDHEN and CDR2 SYDVKM. The CDR3 is 15 residues long. CDR3 coding DNA: TGTGCCAGCAGTTCCGAGGCGGGCGGCAGCTATGGCTACACCTTC. Protein sequence: CASSSEAGGSYGYTF.